This is a list of T cell receptor beta chains from one sample in a study of sequential checkpoint blockade in melanoma. Sequencing was performed with immunoSEQ multiplex PCR; in TCRdb, only in-frame clones are kept and a portion is missing. The sample includes some 470 clones, around 20% of them seen just once. The sequencing here drew on tumor tissue (inferred from file names), taken from a patient given nivolumab and ipilimumab in sequence. The receptors originated from a human donor with melanoma. Each CDR3 is given with its conserved first and last residue. The order of the fields is V gene, D gene, J gene, clone size, CDR3 DNA, CDR3 protein. The D gene is left open where the match is weak. Clone size is not always given. Where it is, it says once, few, many or a class for expanded clones.

TRBV6-8	-	TRBJ2-4	few	TGTGCCAGCAGTACAGGGTTTCAGCAGCTAGCCAAAAACATTCAGTACTTC	CASSTGFQQLAKNIQYF
TRBV10-2	TRBD1	TRBJ1-1	-	TGCGCCAGCAGTAGACAGGGGTATAACACTGAAGCTTTCTTT	CASSRQGYNTEAFF
TRBV19	-	TRBJ1-4	-	TGTGCCAGTAGCATGACGGGACGGGGAAGTGGTGGTGAAAAACTGTTTTTT	CASSMTGRGSGGEKLFF
TRBV19	TRBD1	TRBJ2-2	-	TGTGCCAGATGGACAGGGGGGGTCGGGGAGCTGTTTTTT	CARWTGGVGELFF
TRBV14	TRBD1	TRBJ2-1	-	TGTGCCAGCAGCCAAGCCCGGGACAGCCTTTACAATGAGCAGTTCTTC	CASSQARDSLYNEQFF
TRBV12-5	-	TRBJ1-5	-	TGTGCCAGCCGGGGATTTGGGGTAGGTCAGCCCCAGCATTTT	CASRGFGVGQPQHF
TRBV30	-	TRBJ1-1	few	TGTGCCTGGAGTGTACGACCTACTGAAGCTTTCTTT	CAWSVRPTEAFF
TRBV6-8	TRBD2	TRBJ2-7	few	TGTGCCAGCACCCAGCCGGGGACTACCTACGAGCAGTACTTC	CASTQPGTTYEQYF
TRBV30	TRBD2	TRBJ2-3	-	TGTGCCTGGAGTGTACAAGCGGGGGGCCCAGATACGCAGTATTTT	CAWSVQAGGPDTQYF
TRBV28	-	TRBJ2-5	-	TGTGCCAGCACTCTCGGGGGTAGGGCCGAGACCCAGTACTTC	CASTLGGRAETQYF
TRBV18	TRBD1	TRBJ2-1	once	TGTGCCAGCTCAACCAGGTCAGCACAGGGGGTCAGGAATGAGCAGTTCTTC	CASSTRSAQGVRNEQFF
TRBV11-3	-	TRBJ2-6	medium-sized	TGTGCCAGCAGCTTTAGGTCTGGGGCCAACGTCCTGACTTTC	CASSFRSGANVLTF
TRBV19	TRBD1	TRBJ1-2	-	TGTGCCAGTAGTTCGACAGGGGGTCGGGGCTATGGCTACACCTTC	CASSSTGGRGYGYTF
TRBV28	-	TRBJ2-1	-	TGTGCCAGCAGTTTAAGCAAGGTAATCGGCAATGAGCAGTTCTTC	CASSLSKVIGNEQFF
TRBV14	TRBD1	TRBJ2-7	-	TGTGCCAGCAGCCTAGAGGGACAGGGGATCCACGAGCAGTACTTC	CASSLEGQGIHEQYF
TRBV6-8	TRBD1	TRBJ1-3	few	TGTGCCAGCAGCTTGGACAGGGACTCTGGAAACACCATATATTTT	CASSLDRDSGNTIYF
TRBV19	TRBD1	TRBJ1-5	-	TGTGCCAGTAGTATTCGGACAGGGTCGTATCAGCCCCAGCATTTT	CASSIRTGSYQPQHF
TRBV11-3	TRBD1	TRBJ2-2	medium-sized	TGTGCCAGCAGTCAAGCGGCGTCGACAGGGGGTTTGAACACCGGGGAGCTGTTTTTT	CASSQAASTGGLNTGELFF
TRBV6-8	-	TRBJ1-2	few	TGTGCCAGCAGTGCAACACAGAGCTCCTGGGTCTACACCTTC	CASSATQSSWVYTF
TRBV11-3	TRBD2	TRBJ2-1	-	TGTGCCAGCAGCCCTCTAGCGGGGGGGGAGTACAATGAGCAGTTCTTC	CASSPLAGGEYNEQFF
TRBV6-8	-	TRBJ2-2	few	TGTGCCATCAGGACCAGTCTAGAGTCCGGGGAGCTGTTTTTT	CAIRTSLESGELFF
TRBV6-8	TRBD2	TRBJ2-1	few	TGTGCCAGCAGGGATCCCGGACGGGAGGGTGAGCAGTTCTTC	CASRDPGREGEQFF